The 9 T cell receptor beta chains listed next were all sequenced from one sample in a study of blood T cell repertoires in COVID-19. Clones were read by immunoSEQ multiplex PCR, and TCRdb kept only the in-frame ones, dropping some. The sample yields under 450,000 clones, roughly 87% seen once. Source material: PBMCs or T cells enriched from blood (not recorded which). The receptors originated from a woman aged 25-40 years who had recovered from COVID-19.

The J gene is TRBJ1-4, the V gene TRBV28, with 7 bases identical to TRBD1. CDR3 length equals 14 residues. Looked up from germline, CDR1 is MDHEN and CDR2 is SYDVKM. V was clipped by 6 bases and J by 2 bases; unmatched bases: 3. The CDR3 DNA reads TGTGCCAGCAGGAAGACAGGGACTAATGAAAAACTGTTTTTT. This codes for CASRKTGTNEKLFF. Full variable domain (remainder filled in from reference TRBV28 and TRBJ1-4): DVKVTQSSRYLVKRTGEKVFLECVQDMDHENMFWYRQDPGLGLRLIYFSYDVKMKEKGDIPEGYSVSREKKERFSLILESASTNQTSMYLCASRKTGTNEKLFFGSGTQLSVL.

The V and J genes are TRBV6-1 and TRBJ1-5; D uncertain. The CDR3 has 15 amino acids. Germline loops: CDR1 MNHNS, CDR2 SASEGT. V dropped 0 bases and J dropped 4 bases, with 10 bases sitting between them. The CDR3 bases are TGTGCCAGCAGTGAAGCGACGGCGGGGAATCAGCCCCAGCATTTT. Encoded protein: CASSEATAGNQPQHF.

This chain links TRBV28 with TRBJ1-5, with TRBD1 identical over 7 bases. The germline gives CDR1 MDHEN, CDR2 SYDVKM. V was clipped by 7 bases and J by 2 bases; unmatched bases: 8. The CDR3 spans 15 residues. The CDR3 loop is CASTLGQVRNQPQHF. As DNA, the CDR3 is TGTGCCAGCACCCTAGGACAGGTCCGCAATCAGCCCCAGCATTTT.

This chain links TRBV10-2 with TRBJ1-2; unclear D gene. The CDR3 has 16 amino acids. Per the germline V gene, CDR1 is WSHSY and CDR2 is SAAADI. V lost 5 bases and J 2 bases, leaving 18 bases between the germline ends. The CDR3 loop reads CASSKGIQVVNYGYTF. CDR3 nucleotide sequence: TGCGCCAGCAGTAAAGGTATTCAGGTAGTGAACTATGGCTACACCTTC.

CDR3: CATSDDEWDISYEQYF. The CDR3 nucleotides read TGTGCCACCAGTGATGACGAATGGGACATCTCCTACGAGCAGTACTTC. This chain links TRBV24-1 with TRBJ2-7; D possibly corresponds to TRBD1 (6 bases). The germline gives CDR1 KGHDR, CDR2 SFDVKD. The CDR3 totals 16 residues. Between the trimmed V and J ends, which lost 3 bases and 0 bases, there was a span of 14 bases.

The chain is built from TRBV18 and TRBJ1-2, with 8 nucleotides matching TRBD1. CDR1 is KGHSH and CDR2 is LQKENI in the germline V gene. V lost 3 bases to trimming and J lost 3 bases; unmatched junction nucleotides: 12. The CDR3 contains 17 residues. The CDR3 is CASSPLQGVTSYYGYTF. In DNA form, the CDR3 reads TGTGCCAGCTCACCCCTACAGGGGGTAACGTCGTACTATGGCTACACCTTC.

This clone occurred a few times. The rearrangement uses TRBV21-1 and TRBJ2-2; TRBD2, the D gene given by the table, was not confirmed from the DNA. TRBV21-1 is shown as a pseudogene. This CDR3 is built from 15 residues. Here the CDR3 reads CASSKGTTNTGELFF. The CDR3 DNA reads TGTGCCAGCAGCAAAGGGACTACCAACACCGGGGAGCTGTTTTTT.

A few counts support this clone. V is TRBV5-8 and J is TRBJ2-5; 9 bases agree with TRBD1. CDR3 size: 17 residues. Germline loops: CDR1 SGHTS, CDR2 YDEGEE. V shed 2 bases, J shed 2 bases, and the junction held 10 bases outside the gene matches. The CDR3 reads CASSFGGQGLDQETQYF. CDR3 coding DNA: TGTGCCAGCAGCTTTGGGGGACAGGGTCTAGATCAAGAGACCCAGTACTTC.

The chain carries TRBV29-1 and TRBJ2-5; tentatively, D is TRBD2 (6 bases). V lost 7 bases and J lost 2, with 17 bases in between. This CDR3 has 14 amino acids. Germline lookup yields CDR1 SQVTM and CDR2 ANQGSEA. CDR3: CSGGEAGRQETQYF. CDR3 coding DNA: TGCAGCGGGGGGGAGGCGGGTCGGCAAGAGACCCAGTACTTC.